A single sample is the source of the 21 T cell receptor beta chains below, sequenced in a study of tumor-infiltrating lymphocytes in primary liver carcinoma. Total RNA amounting to roughly 480 ng was the source from which TCR beta cDNA was made with a constant-region primer. Library construction for TCR beta comprised three nested multiplex PCR rounds performed with slightly modified ARM-PCR. Researchers ran the first two PCR rounds for 9 to 10 cycles each with TRBV1-TRBV30 forward primers and a C-beta reverse primer. TCRdb ran MiXCR on the multiplex PCR reads and lists one entry per CDR3 protein. The top ten hold about 6% of the sample, which has about 330,000 distinct CDR3 sequences, approximately 65% seen once. Germline DNA was also extracted, and blood RNA was taken from unsorted whole blood. Sequencing was performed on peripheral blood. These receptors all stem from a man aged 35-49 years with primary liver carcinoma and hepatitis B virus infection.

The chain joins TRBV7-7 to TRBJ2-1, with 8 bases fitting TRBD2. V shed 7 bases and J 4 bases; nucleotides not matched to a gene: 9. Germline lookup yields CDR1 SSHAT and CDR2 FNYEAQ (reference sequence). The CDR3 consists of 15 residues. The CDR3 loop is CASTPISSGYNEQFF. CDR3 DNA: TGTGCCAGCACCCCTATATCTAGCGGGTACAATGAGCAGTTCTTC.

With regard to this clonotype: The junction departs from germline at one end; a sequencing error may be responsible. This chain connects TRBV5-1 to TRBJ2-1; 9 nucleotides agree with TRBD2. This CDR3 has 15 amino acids. CDR1 SGHRS and CDR2 YFSETQ come from the germline V gene. Written as DNA, the CDR3 is TGCGCCAGCAGCCGTAGCGGGGGCGCCTACAGTGAGCAGTTCTTC. This sequence encodes CASSRSGGAYSEQFF.

Concerning this clonotype itself: A much larger clone sits a single nucleotide away, making a read error possible. J is TRBJ2-3 and V is TRBV6-1; tentative D call: TRBD1 (5 bases). This CDR3 has 12 residues. Trimming shortened V by 6 bases and J by 5 bases, and 9 bases separated the two germline ends. CDR1 and CDR2 (germline): MNHNS, SASEGT. This CDR3 is CASSWGIDTQYF. Here the CDR3 DNA reads TGTGCCAGCAGCTGGGGCATAGATACGCAGTATTTT.

This clonotype was found many times. This chain joins TRBV12-3 or TRBV12-4 and TRBJ1-2, with 7 positions matching TRBD1. The V and J ends lost 2 bases and 1 base, in that order; junction bases with no gene match: 4. There are 15 residues in the CDR3. The CDR3 here is CASSLSSGGNYGYTF. CDR3 nucleotides: TGTGCCAGCAGTTTATCTTCAGGGGGTAACTATGGCTACACCTTC.

The genes are TRBV25-1 and TRBJ2-7; unclear D gene. V was shortened by 2 bases and J by 5 bases, with 7 bases between the two germline ends. Germline lookup yields CDR1 MGHDK and CDR2 SYGVNS. The CDR3 has 12 residues. CDR3 loop: CASSERGNEQYF. CDR3 sequence (DNA): TGTGCCAGCAGTGAACGTGGGAACGAGCAGTACTTC.

Points on this clonotype: A much larger clone differs by one base, so this may be a read error. The CDR3 carries no conserved terminal phenylalanine or tryptophan, so it likely arises from a read error. This chain uses TRBV5-6 with TRBJ2-7; the D is unclear. CDR3 length: 13 residues. Germline loops: CDR1 SGHDT, CDR2 YYEEEE. The V end was cut by 10 bases, the J end by 2 bases, with 16 bases between. The CDR3: CASKGRYTYEQYS. The CDR3 DNA sequence: TGTGCCTCTAAAGGGCGGTACACCTACGAGCAGTACTCC.

Comments on this clonotype: The junction departs from germline at one end; a sequencing error may be responsible. The chain uses TRBV29-1 and TRBJ2-1; D gene uncertain. This CDR3 has 13 residues. Germline V gives CDR1 SQVTM, CDR2 ANQGSEA. CDR3 in DNA: TGCAGCGTTCTGGAGTCCTCCTACAATGAACAGTTCTTC. Translating gives CSVLESSYNEQFF.

The CDR3 loop reads CASSFSRGAYNEQFF. In DNA form, the CDR3 reads TGTGCCAGCAGTTTCTCCCGGGGGGCCTACAATGAGCAGTTCTTC. The chain uses TRBV11-2 and TRBJ2-1; 7 bases agree with TRBD2. CDR3 length equals 15 residues. The junction had 7 bases not matched to a gene; V was cut back by 6 bases and J by 2 bases. Germline V lookup: CDR1 SGHAT, CDR2 FQNNGV. Full variable domain (missing parts from reference TRBV11-2 and TRBJ2-1): EAGVAQSPRYKIIEKRQSVAFWCNPISGHATLYWYQQILGQGPKLLIQFQNNGVVDDSQLPKDRFSAERLKGVDSTLKIQPAKLEDSAVYLCASSFSRGAYNEQFFGPGTRLTVL.

Ten or more counts support this clonotype. The rearrangement uses TRBV7-9 and TRBJ2-5; weak D call: TRBD2 (5 bases). V shed 7 bases and J shed 0 bases, with 12 bases lying between them. The germline V gene encodes CDR1 SEHNR and CDR2 FQNEAQ (reference sequence). The CDR3 sequence is 14 residues long. The CDR3 spells CASTRKEDQETQYF. CDR3 bases: TGTGCCAGCACCCGAAAGGAGGACCAAGAGACCCAGTACTTC.

This clonotype was detected a few times. This clone may be a read error of a much larger clone one base away. V and J are TRBV29-1 and TRBJ2-7; 10 bases are shared with TRBD1. Germline lookup yields CDR1 SQVTM and CDR2 ANQGSEA. This CDR3 has 14 residues. CDR3 loop: CRVRTGGGYYEQYF. CDR3 nucleotide sequence: TGCAGAGTTAGGACAGGGGGGGGATACTACGAGCAGTACTTC.

This clonotype has only a few counts. V is TRBV6-4 and J is TRBJ2-7; the D gene is possibly TRBD1 (6 bases). The germline V and J ends were trimmed by 11 bases and 2 bases, with 16 bases remaining between them. Germline values: CDR1 MRHNA, CDR2 SNTAGT. The CDR3 spans 13 residues. The CDR3: CAGQGHPPYEQYF. CDR3 sequence (DNA): TGTGCCGGCCAGGGACACCCACCCTACGAGCAGTACTTC.

This clonotype was recorded only once. The germline gene is not matched at one end of the junction; a read error may be the cause. The chain joins TRBV11-2 to TRBJ1-2, with a tentative D call TRBD1 (5 bases). In germline, CDR1 is SGHAT, CDR2 FQNNGV. The CDR3 has 12 amino acids. CDR3 protein: CASSGHPYGYIF. The CDR3 bases are TGTGCCAGCAGCGGACACCCCTATGGCTACATCTTC.

About this clonotype: Given a much more abundant clone one base away, this may be a read error. The V gene is TRBV6-2 or TRBV6-3, the J gene TRBJ2-7; D is possibly TRBD1 (6 bases). The germline gives CDR1 MNHEY, CDR2 SVGEGT. This CDR3 region has 13 residues. DNA for the CDR3: TGTGCCAGCAATACGGACAGCTCCTACAAGCAGTACTTC. It specifies CASNTDSSYKQYF.

Comments on this clonotype: An end of the junction does not agree with germline; a read error may underlie this. The chain has TRBV6-1 and TRBJ2-2; 8 bases match TRBD2. The CDR3 contains 15 residues. The V gene's germline CDR1 is MNHNS and CDR2 SASEGT. The CDR3 loop reads CASSLELAAAGKLFF. In DNA, the CDR3 is TGTGCTAGCAGTCTAGAACTAGCGGCCGCCGGGAAACTGTTTTTT.

This clonotype was counted a few times. This chain uses TRBV6-2 or TRBV6-3 with TRBJ2-7; D perhaps matches TRBD2 (6 bases). Trimming cost V 2 bases and J 2 bases, with 13 bases left between them. Germline lookup yields CDR1 MNHEY and CDR2 SVGEGT. The CDR3 is 15 residues long. CDR3 loop: CASSYGERAPYEQYF. In DNA form, the CDR3 reads TGTGCCAGCAGTTACGGCGAGCGGGCACCCTACGAGCAGTACTTC.

This clonotype has only a few counts. The rearrangement links TRBV13 to TRBJ2-3; the D is unclear. The CDR3 loop spans 14 amino acids. V was trimmed by 5 bases and J by 0 bases, leaving 9 bases between them. In germline, CDR1 is PRHDT, CDR2 FYEKMQ (reference sequence). As DNA, the CDR3 is TGTGCCAGCAGCCCCAGCAGAAGCACAGATACGCAGTATTTT. Translating gives CASSPSRSTDTQYF.

As regards this clonotype: One base away lies a much larger clone, so this may be a sequencing read error. The V gene is TRBV10-3, the J gene TRBJ2-3; 11 bases line up with TRBD2. The CDR3 is made up of 17 amino acids. Trimming took 4 bases from V and 3 from J; bases not matched to a gene: 9. Germline CDR1 reads ENHRY; CDR2 reads SYGVKD. The DNA of the CDR3 is TGTGCCATCAGTGGGGGACTAGCGGTAACTCCGACAGATACGCAGTATTTT. It encodes CAISGGLAVTPTDTQYF.

This clonotype was detected a few times. This chain joins TRBV30 and TRBJ1-2, with 8 bases lining up with TRBD1. The CDR3 sequence is 13 residues long. J lost 7 bases, V lost 0 bases, and 4 bases had no gene match. Germline CDR1 GTSNPN, CDR2 SVGIG (reference sequence). The chain's CDR3 is CAWSVRTGSGYTF. In DNA form, the CDR3 reads TGTGCCTGGAGTGTCCGGACAGGGAGTGGCTACACCTTC.

J is TRBJ2-7 and V is TRBV28; 9 bases map to TRBD2. The V and J ends lost 9 bases and 4 bases, in that order; junction bases with no gene match: 13. Germline V gene lookup returns CDR1 MDHEN and CDR2 SYDVKM. The CDR3 loop spans 15 amino acids. The CDR3, as DNA: TGTGCCAGTAGCGACTCTGGGACTAGCAGGTACGAGCAGTACTTC. The encoded protein is CASSDSGTSRYEQYF.

This clonotype was observed many times. V usage is TRBV12-3 or TRBV12-4 and J usage is TRBJ2-3; no clear D gene. V was pared by 6 bases and J by 4 bases, with 8 bases between. This CDR3 has 12 amino acids. The CDR3 region is CASSPGPDTQYF. The CDR3 DNA follows: TGTGCCAGCAGCCCTGGGCCAGATACGCAGTATTTT.

In regard to this clonotype: It may be a read error: a sequence one base away is much more abundant. The chain recombines TRBV6-1 with TRBJ2-7, with D maybe TRBD2 (5 bases). CDR3 length: 15 residues. Trimming removed 7 bases at V and 0 bases at J, with 16 bases between. Germline CDR1 and CDR2: MNHNS and SASEGT. CDR3 DNA: TGTGCCAGCACCCGGACTCTGATCCCCTCCTACGAGCAGTACTTC. Protein product: CASTRTLIPSYEQYF.